A selection of T cell receptor beta chains follows, all from one sample in a study of patients and donors after allogeneic stem cell transplantation. One entry per CDR3 protein, called by TCRdb with MiXCR from the RT-PCR reads. The profile shows about 400,000 distinct CDR3 sequences, roughly 16% of them singletons. The material sequenced was blood, either unsorted or a sorted T cell fraction (not recorded which). These receptors originate from a human donor who was either an allogeneic HSCT recipient or a stem cell or donor lymphocyte infusion donor (not recorded which). It is not recorded whose cells these are; they may come from a transplant donor. Each CDR3 is given with its conserved first and last residue. The order of the fields is CDR3 DNA, CDR3 protein, clone size, D gene, V gene, J gene. A D gene is named only where the DNA matches it firmly. Size values are once, few and many counts, or a class for expanded clones, and some rows have none.

TGTGCCAGCAGCTTGAATTCCATTCAAGAGACCCAGTACTTC	CASSLNSIQETQYF	NA	NA	TRBV5-4	TRBJ2-5
TGTGCCAGCAGCGTCCGACAGGGCCCCTACGAGCAGTACTTC	CASSVRQGPYEQYF	NA	TRBD1	TRBV13	TRBJ2-7
TGTGCCACCGGTGTCAGCGGGAGGACCATTGAGCAGTTCTTC	CATGVSGRTIEQFF	few	TRBD2	TRBV24-1	TRBJ2-1
TGCAGTGCTAAACAGGGGAAGGGGAATGAGCAGTTCTTC	CSAKQGKGNEQFF	few	TRBD1	TRBV20-1	TRBJ2-1
TGTGCCAGCAGTTTGGAGCCAGACACTGAAGCTTTCTTT	CASSLEPDTEAFF	few	NA	TRBV12-3/TRBV12-4	TRBJ1-1
TGTGCCAGCAGCTCTCAGGCCTCCAATCAGCCCCAGCATTTT	CASSSQASNQPQHF	few	NA	TRBV5-5	TRBJ1-5
TGTGCCAGCAGTCCTCCCGGGGACGGGTTGAGGGAGCAGTACTTC	CASSPPGDGLREQYF	NA	NA	TRBV12-3/TRBV12-4	TRBJ2-7
TGTGCCAGCAGCCCCGAAGTTGCCTCTATAGGGGAGCTGTTTTTT	CASSPEVASIGELFF	few	NA	TRBV11-2	TRBJ2-2
TGTGCCAGCAGTTTATCGGGGGGGGCGAACACTGAAGCTTTCTTT	CASSLSGGANTEAFF	NA	NA	TRBV27	TRBJ1-1
TGCGCCAGCAGCTTGGGGACTAGCTACGAGACCCAGTACTTC	CASSLGTSYETQYF	few	TRBD2	TRBV5-1	TRBJ2-5
TGTGCCAGCAGCTCCCCGATTACAGATACGCAGTATTTT	CASSSPITDTQYF	many	NA	TRBV7-8	TRBJ2-3
TGTGCCAGCCCCCCCGACAGGGGAAATTCACCCCTCCACTTT	CASPPDRGNSPLHF	NA	TRBD1	TRBV6-2/TRBV6-3	TRBJ1-6
TGCGCCAGCAGCTCAGGGGACCCAAAGCCGAACACTGAAGCTTTCTTT	CASSSGDPKPNTEAFF	few	NA	TRBV5-1	TRBJ1-1
TGTGCCACCAGCAGAGATAGGGACCGCTCTGGAAACACCATATATTTT	CATSRDRDRSGNTIYF	NA	NA	TRBV15	TRBJ1-3
TGTGCCAGCAGTGAAGGTTTCTCCTCGGAGACCCAGTACTTC	CASSEGFSSETQYF	NA	NA	TRBV6-1	TRBJ2-5
TGTGCCAGCAGCTGGGGACATACGAATCAGCCCCAGCATTTT	CASSWGHTNQPQHF	NA	NA	TRBV5-6	TRBJ1-5
TGTGCCAGCAGCTTTAACAGGATCCACTACGAGCAGTACTTC	CASSFNRIHYEQYF	NA	NA	TRBV11-3	TRBJ2-7